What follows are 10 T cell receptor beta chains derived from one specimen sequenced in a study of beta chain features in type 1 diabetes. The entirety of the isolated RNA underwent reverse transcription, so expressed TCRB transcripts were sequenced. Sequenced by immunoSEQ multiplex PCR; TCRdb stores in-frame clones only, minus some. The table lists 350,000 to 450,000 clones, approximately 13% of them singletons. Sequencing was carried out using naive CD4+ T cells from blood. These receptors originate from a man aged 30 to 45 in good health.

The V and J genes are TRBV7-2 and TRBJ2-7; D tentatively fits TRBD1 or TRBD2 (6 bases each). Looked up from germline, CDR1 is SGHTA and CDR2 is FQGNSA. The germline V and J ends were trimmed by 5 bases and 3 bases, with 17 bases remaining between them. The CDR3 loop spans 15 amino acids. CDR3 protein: CASSPLQGGLYEQYF. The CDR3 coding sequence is TGTGCCAGCAGCCCCCTACAGGGAGGTCTCTACGAGCAGTACTTC.

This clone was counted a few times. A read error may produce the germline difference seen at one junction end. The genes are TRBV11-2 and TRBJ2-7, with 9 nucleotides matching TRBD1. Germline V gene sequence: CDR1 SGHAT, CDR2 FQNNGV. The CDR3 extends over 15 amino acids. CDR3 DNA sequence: TGTGCCAGCAGGTTAGACAGGGGGAAGTTCTACGAGCAGTACTTC. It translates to CASRLDRGKFYEQYF. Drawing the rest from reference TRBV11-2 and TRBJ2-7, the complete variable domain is EAGVAQSPRYKIIEKRQSVAFWCNPISGHATLYWYQQILGQGPKLLIQFQNNGVVDDSQLPKDRFSAERLKGVDSTLKIQPAKLEDSAVYLCASRLDRGKFYEQYFGPGTRLTVT.

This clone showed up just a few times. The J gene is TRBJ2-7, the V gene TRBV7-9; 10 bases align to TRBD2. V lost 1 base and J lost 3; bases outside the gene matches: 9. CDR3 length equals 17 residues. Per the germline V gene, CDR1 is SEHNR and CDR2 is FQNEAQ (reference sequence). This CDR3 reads CASSLGGLAGEFYEQYV. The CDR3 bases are TGTGCCAGCAGCTTAGGAGGTCTAGCGGGAGAATTCTACGAGCAGTACGTC.

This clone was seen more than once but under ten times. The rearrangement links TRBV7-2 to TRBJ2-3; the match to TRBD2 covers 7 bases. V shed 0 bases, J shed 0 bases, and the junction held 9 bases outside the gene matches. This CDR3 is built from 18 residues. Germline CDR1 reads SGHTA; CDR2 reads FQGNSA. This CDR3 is CASSLAGFGRTSTDTQYF. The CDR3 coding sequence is TGTGCCAGCAGCTTAGCGGGGTTCGGGAGGACTAGCACAGATACGCAGTATTTT. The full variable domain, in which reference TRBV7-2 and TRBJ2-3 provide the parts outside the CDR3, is GAGVSQSPSNKVTEKGKDVELRCDPISGHTALYWYRQSLGQGLEFLIYFQGNSAPDKSGLPSDRFSAERTGGSVSTLTIQRTQQEDSAVYLCASSLAGFGRTSTDTQYFGPGTRLTVL.

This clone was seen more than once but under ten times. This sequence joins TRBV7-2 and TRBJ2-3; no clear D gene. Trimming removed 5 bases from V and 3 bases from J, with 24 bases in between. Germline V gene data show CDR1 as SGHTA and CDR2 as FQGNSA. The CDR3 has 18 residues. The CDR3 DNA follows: TGTGCCAGCAGCCCGAGGACGCGTCTACCTGGTAGAACAGATACGCAGTATTTT. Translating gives CASSPRTRLPGRTDTQYF.

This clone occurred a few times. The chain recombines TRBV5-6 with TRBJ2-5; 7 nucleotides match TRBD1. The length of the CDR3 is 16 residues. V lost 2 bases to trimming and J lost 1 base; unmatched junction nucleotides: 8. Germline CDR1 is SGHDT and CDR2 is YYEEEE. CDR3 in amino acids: CASSFRPRDSQETQYF. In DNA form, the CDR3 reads TGTGCCAGCAGCTTCAGGCCCAGGGACAGCCAAGAGACCCAGTACTTC. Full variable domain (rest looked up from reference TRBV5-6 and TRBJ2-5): DAGVTQSPTHLIKTRGQQVTLRCSPKSGHDTVSWYQQALGQGPQFIFQYYEEEERQRGNFPDRFSGHQFPNYSSELNVNALLLGDSALYLCASSFRPRDSQETQYFGPGTRLLVL.

CDR3 loop: CASSPIGTATSTDTQYF. CDR3 DNA: TGTGCCAGCAGCCCTATAGGGACGGCGACTAGCACAGATACGCAGTATTTT. The gene calls are TRBV11-2 and TRBJ2-3; the D call may be TRBD1 or TRBD2 (5 bases each). V lost 5 bases to trimming and J lost 0 bases, with 18 bases between them. The CDR3 loop spans 17 amino acids. Germline loops: CDR1 SGHAT, CDR2 FQNNGV.

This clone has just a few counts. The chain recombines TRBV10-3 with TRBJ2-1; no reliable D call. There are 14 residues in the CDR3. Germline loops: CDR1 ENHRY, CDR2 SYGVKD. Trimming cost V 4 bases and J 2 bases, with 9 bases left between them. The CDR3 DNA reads TGTGCCATCAGTGGGCAGGTCGCCTACAATGAGCAGTTCTTC. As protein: CAISGQVAYNEQFF.

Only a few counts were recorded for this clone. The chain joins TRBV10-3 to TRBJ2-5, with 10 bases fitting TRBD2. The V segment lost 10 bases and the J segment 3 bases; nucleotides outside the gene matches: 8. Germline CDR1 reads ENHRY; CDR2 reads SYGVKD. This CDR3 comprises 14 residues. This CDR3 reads CATQTSGFKETQYF. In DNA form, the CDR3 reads TGTGCCACCCAGACTAGCGGGTTTAAAGAGACCCAGTACTTC.

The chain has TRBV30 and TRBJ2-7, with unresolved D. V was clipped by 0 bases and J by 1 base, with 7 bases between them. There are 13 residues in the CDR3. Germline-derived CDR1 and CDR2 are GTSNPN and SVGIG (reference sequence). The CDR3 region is CAWSVGQSYEQYV. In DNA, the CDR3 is TGTGCCTGGAGTGTTGGGCAATCCTACGAGCAGTACGTC.